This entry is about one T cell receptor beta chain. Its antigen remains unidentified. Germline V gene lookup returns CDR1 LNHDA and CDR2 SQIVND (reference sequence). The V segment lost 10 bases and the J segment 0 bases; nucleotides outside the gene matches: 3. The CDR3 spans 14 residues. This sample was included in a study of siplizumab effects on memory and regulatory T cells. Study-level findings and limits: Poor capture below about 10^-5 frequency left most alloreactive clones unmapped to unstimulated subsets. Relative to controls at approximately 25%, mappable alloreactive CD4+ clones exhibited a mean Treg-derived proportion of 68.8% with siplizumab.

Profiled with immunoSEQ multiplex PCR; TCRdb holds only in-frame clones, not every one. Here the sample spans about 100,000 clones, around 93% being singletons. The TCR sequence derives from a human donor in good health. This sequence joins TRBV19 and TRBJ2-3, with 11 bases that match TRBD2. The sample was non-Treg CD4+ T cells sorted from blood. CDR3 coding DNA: TGTGCCAACGGACTAGCGGGCAGCACAGATACGCAGTATTTT. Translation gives CANGLAGSTDTQYF.